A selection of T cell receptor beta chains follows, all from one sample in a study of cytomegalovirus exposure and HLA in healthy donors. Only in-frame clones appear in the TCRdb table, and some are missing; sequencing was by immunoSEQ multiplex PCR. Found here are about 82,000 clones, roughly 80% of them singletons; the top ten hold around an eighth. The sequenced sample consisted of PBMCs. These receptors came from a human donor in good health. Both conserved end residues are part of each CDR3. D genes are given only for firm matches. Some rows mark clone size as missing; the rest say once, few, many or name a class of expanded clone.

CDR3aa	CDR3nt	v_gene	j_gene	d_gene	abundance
CASSLNGGDYNEQFF	TGTGCCAGCAGCTTGAATGGGGGGGACTACAATGAGCAGTTCTTC	TRBV5-6	TRBJ2-1	TRBD2	few
CASSFDRDGTEAFF	TGTGCCAGCAGCTTTGACAGGGACGGGACTGAAGCTTTCTTT	TRBV5-6	TRBJ1-1	TRBD1	NA
CASRAPGTEAFF	TGTGCCAGCCGCGCGCCCGGCACTGAAGCTTTCTTT	TRBV6-5	TRBJ1-1	NA	few
CASSLAQPGQGNTIYF	TGTGCCAGCAGCTTAGCCCAACCGGGACAGGGGAACACCATATATTTT	TRBV7-9	TRBJ1-3	TRBD1	once
CASSLGAGYEQYF	TGCGCCAGCAGTCTTGGTGCCGGTTACGAGCAGTACTTC	TRBV5-1	TRBJ2-7	NA	NA
CASSLDPGTHGYTF	TGCGCCAGCAGCTTGGATCCGGGTACCCATGGCTACACCTTC	TRBV5-1	TRBJ1-2	NA	NA
CASRQRLAGGQHF	TGTGCCAGCAGGCAGAGACTAGCGGGGGGGCAGCACTTC	TRBV28	TRBJ2-5	TRBD2	NA
CASSMGGRGTEAFF	TGTGCCAGTAGTATGGGGGGTCGGGGCACTGAAGCTTTCTTT	TRBV19	TRBJ1-1	NA	NA
CASSQVALASMGGELFF	TGTGCCAGCAGCCAAGTAGCCCTAGCGTCCATGGGCGGGGAGCTGTTTTTT	TRBV4-2	TRBJ2-2	NA	NA
CASGLQGVETQYF	TGTGCTAGTGGTCTACAGGGGGTTGAGACCCAGTACTTC	TRBV12-5	TRBJ2-5	TRBD1	few
CASSVGTSGGPYEQYF	TGTGCCAGCAGCGTCGGGACTAGCGGGGGGCCTTACGAGCAGTACTTC	TRBV9	TRBJ2-7	TRBD2	NA
CASSYGSWGSGNEQFF	TGTGCCAGCAGTTATGGTAGTTGGGGTTCGGGGAATGAGCAGTTCTTC	TRBV6-5	TRBJ2-1	NA	NA
CASSRDRNNEKLFF	TGCGCCAGCAGCCGGGACAGGAACAATGAAAAACTGTTTTTT	TRBV5-1	TRBJ1-4	TRBD1	NA
CASSLKGQGGYGYTF	TGTGCCAGCAGCTTAAAGGGGCAGGGAGGATATGGCTACACCTTC	TRBV7-9	TRBJ1-2	NA	NA
CASRRTTSNEKLFF	TGCGCCAGCAGACGGACCACTAGCAATGAAAAACTGTTTTTT	TRBV4-1	TRBJ1-4	NA	NA
CASSHLGGTGPETQYF	TGTGCCAGCAGCCACCTCGGAGGGACAGGGCCAGAGACCCAGTACTTC	TRBV14	TRBJ2-5	TRBD1	NA
CAWSKGTGGQPQHF	TGTGCCTGGAGTAAGGGGACAGGGGGTCAGCCCCAGCATTTT	TRBV30	TRBJ1-5	TRBD1	NA
CASSQTGQALTEAFF	TGCGCCAGCAGCCAGACCGGACAGGCGCTCACTGAAGCTTTCTTT	TRBV5-1	TRBJ1-1	TRBD1	NA
CASSGGEGFYTDTQYF	TGTGCCAGCAGTGGGGGGGAAGGGTTTTACACAGATACGCAGTATTTT	TRBV2	TRBJ2-3	NA	once
CASSIVPGQRGNTEAFF	TGTGCCAGTAGTATAGTCCCGGGACAGCGAGGGAACACTGAAGCTTTCTTT	TRBV19	TRBJ1-1	TRBD1	NA
CASSQAGSDTEAFF	TGTGCCAGCAGCCAAGCGGGGTCGGACACTGAAGCTTTCTTT	TRBV14	TRBJ1-1	NA	NA
CASSIDLGRYEQYF	TGTGCCAGTAGTATAGATCTGGGGAGGTACGAGCAGTACTTC	TRBV19	TRBJ2-7	NA	NA
CASSQETGTVEQPQHF	TGTGCCAGCAGCCAAGAGACCGGGACAGTCGAACAGCCCCAGCATTTT	TRBV4-2	TRBJ1-5	TRBD1	NA
CASSSGQGGNQPQHF	TGTGCCAGCAGCTCCGGACAGGGGGGCAATCAGCCCCAGCATTTT	TRBV7-8	TRBJ1-5	TRBD1	NA
CASSIQGGTEAFF	TGTGCCAGCAGCATACAGGGGGGGACTGAAGCTTTCTTT	TRBV14	TRBJ1-1	TRBD1	NA
CASSESPQGDQPQHF	TGTGCCAGCAGTGAATCCCCACAGGGGGACCAGCCCCAGCATTTT	TRBV2	TRBJ1-5	TRBD1	NA
CASSFHGGGGTEAFF	TGTGCCAGCAGCTTCCACGGGGGAGGGGGTACTGAAGCTTTCTTT	TRBV7-9	TRBJ1-1	NA	many
CASSLRLAGGTDTQYF	TGTGCCAGCAGCTTAAGACTAGCGGGGGGCACAGATACGCAGTATTTT	TRBV5-4	TRBJ2-3	TRBD2	NA
CASSATSPGTGFVGESSYTF	TGTGCCAGCAGCGCGACTTCCCCCGGGACAGGGTTTGTTGGTGAATCAAGCTACACCTTC	TRBV9	TRBJ1-2	TRBD1	NA
CASKNRGENTEAFF	TGTGCCAGCAAGAACAGGGGGGAGAACACTGAAGCTTTCTTT	TRBV27	TRBJ1-1	TRBD1	NA
CAISESTRAAGSGNEQFF	TGTGCCATCAGTGAGTCGACTCGGGCGGCGGGGAGTGGGAATGAGCAGTTCTTC	TRBV10-3	TRBJ2-1	NA	NA
CASSQERDATGKLFF	TGCGCCAGCAGCCAAGAGCGGGACGCGACGGGAAAACTGTTTTTT	TRBV4-3	TRBJ1-4	NA	NA
CASSYSFPLANYGYTF	TGTGCCAGCAGTTACTCTTTCCCCCTAGCTAACTATGGCTACACCTTC	TRBV6-5	TRBJ1-2	NA	NA
CASLIVGANSPLHF	TGTGCCAGCCTTATAGTGGGGGCCAATTCACCCCTCCACTTT	TRBV6-5	TRBJ1-6	NA	NA
CASSRTGRADTQYF	TGTGCCAGCAGCCGGACAGGGCGGGCAGATACGCAGTATTTT	TRBV7-2	TRBJ2-3	TRBD1	NA
CASSLGTLGGEAFF	TGTGCCAGCAGCTTAGGCACGTTGGGGGGTGAAGCTTTCTTT	TRBV7-9	TRBJ1-1	NA	once
CASSVDSLGTEAFF	TGTGCCAGCAGCGTAGACAGTCTGGGCACTGAAGCTTTCTTT	TRBV9	TRBJ1-1	NA	NA
CASSPSQISRGLNEKLFF	TGCGCCAGCAGCCCTTCGCAAATATCAAGGGGGTTAAATGAAAAACTGTTTTTT	TRBV4-3	TRBJ1-4	NA	NA
CASSGTSSNTGELFF	TGCGCCAGCAGCGGGACTAGCTCGAACACCGGGGAGCTGTTTTTT	TRBV10-2	TRBJ2-2	TRBD2	NA
CASSLFQGTTNYGYTF	TGTGCCAGCAGCTTATTTCAGGGGACAACTAACTATGGCTACACCTTC	TRBV7-8	TRBJ1-2	NA	NA
CASSVGSFQETQYF	TGTGCCAGCAGCGTCGGGTCATTCCAAGAGACCCAGTACTTC	TRBV9	TRBJ2-5	NA	once
CASSIRGQGDAEAFF	TGTGCCAGTAGTATACGAGGACAGGGGGACGCTGAAGCTTTCTTT	TRBV19	TRBJ1-1	TRBD1	NA
CASSIAGTGGQPQHF	TGTGCCAGTAGTATAGCCGGGACAGGGGGTCAGCCCCAGCATTTT	TRBV19	TRBJ1-5	TRBD1	NA
CASSLRGQTDQPQHF	TGTGCCAGCAGCTTGCGCGGCCAAACCGATCAGCCCCAGCATTTT	TRBV7-2	TRBJ1-5	NA	NA
CASSYGRTQYF	TGTGCCAGCAGTTATGGTAGGACCCAGTACTTC	TRBV6-5	TRBJ2-5	NA	NA